This is a list of T cell receptor beta chains from one sample in a study of T cell responses to AZD1222 COVID-19 vaccine. Libraries were prepared by immunoSEQ multiplex PCR; TCRdb keeps only in-frame clonotypes and omits some of them. In the table there are some 100,000 clones, around 90% of which are singletons. The input for sequencing was peripheral blood, taken on day 0 of AZD1222 vaccination. The receptors here all came from an adult in good health. Each CDR3 is given with its conserved first and last residue. The order of the fields is J gene, V gene, clone size, D gene, CDR3 protein, CDR3 DNA. A D gene is named only where the DNA matches it firmly. Clone sizes are given selectively: once, few, many, or a class where the clone is expanded.

j_gene: TRBJ2-3
v_gene: TRBV7-7
abundance: once
d_gene: TRBD2
CDR3aa: CASSPNLAGGGIDTQYF
CDR3nt: TGTGCCAGCAGCCCCAACCTAGCGGGAGGGGGGATAGATACGCAGTATTTT

j_gene: TRBJ1-1
v_gene: TRBV5-8
abundance: NA
d_gene: NA
CDR3aa: CASRKAEYTEAFF
CDR3nt: TGTGCCAGCAGGAAGGCTGAATACACTGAAGCTTTCTTT

j_gene: TRBJ2-7
v_gene: TRBV29-1
abundance: NA
d_gene: NA
CDR3aa: CSVEDRGREGEQYF
CDR3nt: TGCAGCGTTGAAGACAGGGGAAGAGAGGGTGAGCAGTACTTC

j_gene: TRBJ1-1
v_gene: TRBV18
abundance: NA
d_gene: NA
CDR3aa: CASSPLASRSINVAFF
CDR3nt: TGTGCCAGCTCACCGCTTGCTTCCAGGTCGATTAATGTAGCTTTCTTT

j_gene: TRBJ2-5
v_gene: TRBV9
abundance: NA
d_gene: TRBD2
CDR3aa: CASSVAGSGGGQETQYF
CDR3nt: TGTGCCAGCAGCGTAGCTGGGTCGGGAGGTGGGCAAGAGACCCAGTACTTC

j_gene: TRBJ1-3
v_gene: TRBV18
abundance: NA
d_gene: NA
CDR3aa: CASSPLGRETGNTIYF
CDR3nt: TGTGCCAGCTCACCACTGGGCAGGGAAACTGGAAACACCATATATTTT

j_gene: TRBJ1-1
v_gene: TRBV11-3
abundance: NA
d_gene: NA
CDR3aa: CASSFWAGNTEAFF
CDR3nt: TGTGCCAGCAGCTTTTGGGCAGGAAACACTGAAGCTTTCTTT

j_gene: TRBJ1-3
v_gene: TRBV12-2
abundance: NA
d_gene: NA
CDR3aa: CASRFLFGNTIYF
CDR3nt: TGTGCAAGTCGCTTCCTGTTCGGAAACACCATATATTTT

j_gene: TRBJ2-1
v_gene: TRBV6-4
abundance: NA
d_gene: TRBD1
CDR3aa: CASGTGAFSEQFF
CDR3nt: TGTGCCAGCGGGACAGGGGCGTTCAGTGAGCAGTTCTTC

j_gene: TRBJ2-2
v_gene: TRBV11-3
abundance: few
d_gene: TRBD2
CDR3aa: CASSSWTSGGPSGTGELFF
CDR3nt: TGTGCCAGCAGCTCTTGGACTAGCGGGGGGCCCTCGGGCACCGGGGAGCTGTTTTTT

j_gene: TRBJ2-2
v_gene: TRBV30
abundance: NA
d_gene: NA
CDR3aa: CAWNRGTGELFF
CDR3nt: TGTGCCTGGAATCGAGGCACCGGGGAGCTGTTTTTT

j_gene: TRBJ1-1
v_gene: TRBV11-2
abundance: NA
d_gene: NA
CDR3aa: CASSPGVAPNTEAFF
CDR3nt: TGTGCCAGCAGCCCGGGGGTCGCCCCGAACACTGAAGCTTTCTTT

j_gene: TRBJ1-1
v_gene: TRBV4-2
abundance: NA
d_gene: NA
CDR3aa: CASSQGWDAGTEAFF
CDR3nt: TGTGCCAGCAGCCAAGGATGGGACGCCGGGACTGAAGCTTTCTTT

j_gene: TRBJ2-1
v_gene: TRBV7-8
abundance: NA
d_gene: NA
CDR3aa: CASSLGTGAGNEQFF
CDR3nt: TGTGCCAGCAGCTTAGGTACGGGGGCGGGCAATGAGCAGTTCTTC

j_gene: TRBJ1-1
v_gene: TRBV7-9
abundance: NA
d_gene: TRBD1
CDR3aa: CASSPLVGGAEAFF
CDR3nt: TGTGCCAGCAGCCCGCTAGTAGGGGGCGCTGAAGCTTTCTTT

j_gene: TRBJ1-1
v_gene: TRBV30
abundance: NA
d_gene: NA
CDR3aa: CAWPYKGGANTEAFF
CDR3nt: TGTGCCTGGCCATACAAAGGGGGGGCGAACACTGAAGCTTTCTTT

j_gene: TRBJ1-3
v_gene: TRBV7-8
abundance: NA
d_gene: NA
CDR3aa: CASSFLSGAGDTIYF
CDR3nt: TGTGCCAGCAGCTTCCTCTCAGGGGCTGGGGACACCATATATTTT

j_gene: TRBJ1-4
v_gene: TRBV11-2
abundance: NA
d_gene: NA
CDR3aa: CASSPGQSTNEKLFF
CDR3nt: TGTGCCAGCAGCCCAGGACAGTCAACTAATGAAAAACTGTTTTTT

j_gene: TRBJ2-7
v_gene: TRBV6-5
abundance: NA
d_gene: NA
CDR3aa: CASSYRTEWSSYEQYF
CDR3nt: TGTGCCAGCAGTTACCGGACAGAATGGAGCTCCTACGAGCAGTACTTC

j_gene: TRBJ2-1
v_gene: TRBV27
abundance: NA
d_gene: TRBD2
CDR3aa: CASSPGTSSYNEQFF
CDR3nt: TGTGCCAGCAGTCCCGGGACTAGCTCCTACAATGAGCAGTTCTTC

j_gene: TRBJ2-3
v_gene: TRBV7-9
abundance: NA
d_gene: NA
CDR3aa: CASSQITGTASTDTQYF
CDR3nt: TGTGCCAGCAGCCAAATCACCGGGACTGCCAGCACAGATACGCAGTATTTT

j_gene: TRBJ2-1
v_gene: TRBV5-8
abundance: NA
d_gene: NA
CDR3aa: CASSLSTVKQFF
CDR3nt: TGTGCCAGCAGCTTGTCTACCGTTAAGCAGTTCTTC

j_gene: TRBJ2-1
v_gene: TRBV3-1/TRBV3-2
abundance: NA
d_gene: NA
CDR3aa: CASSQEGLFEQFF
CDR3nt: TGTGCCAGCAGCCAAGAAGGACTCTTTGAGCAGTTCTTC

j_gene: TRBJ1-2
v_gene: TRBV3-1/TRBV3-2
abundance: NA
d_gene: NA
CDR3aa: CASSPPDSSTNYGYTF
CDR3nt: TGTGCCAGCAGCCCTCCCGACAGTTCAACTAACTATGGCTACACCTTC

j_gene: TRBJ1-2
v_gene: TRBV6-5
abundance: NA
d_gene: TRBD1
CDR3aa: CASSLRDRDGYTF
CDR3nt: TGTGCCAGCAGTCTCAGGGACAGGGACGGCTACACCTTC

j_gene: TRBJ1-1
v_gene: TRBV5-1
abundance: NA
d_gene: TRBD1
CDR3aa: CASSPGQGFAEAFF
CDR3nt: TGCGCCAGCAGCCCGGGACAGGGTTTCGCTGAAGCTTTCTTT

j_gene: TRBJ1-3
v_gene: TRBV7-9
abundance: NA
d_gene: NA
CDR3aa: CASSPSLRSENTIYF
CDR3nt: TGTGCCAGCAGCCCCTCCTTACGTTCGGAAAACACCATATATTTT

j_gene: TRBJ1-1
v_gene: TRBV18
abundance: NA
d_gene: NA
CDR3aa: CASSPGAGSTEAFF
CDR3nt: TGTGCCAGCTCACCAGGAGCTGGGAGCACTGAAGCTTTCTTT

j_gene: TRBJ1-1
v_gene: TRBV5-1
abundance: once
d_gene: NA
CDR3aa: CASSWGTRRNTEAFF
CDR3nt: TGCGCCAGCAGCTGGGGCACCAGGCGGAACACTGAAGCTTTCTTT

j_gene: TRBJ2-7
v_gene: TRBV6-5
abundance: NA
d_gene: NA
CDR3aa: CASSPSVGGQNEQYF
CDR3nt: TGTGCCAGCAGCCCCAGCGTTGGAGGGCAGAACGAGCAGTACTTC

j_gene: TRBJ1-5
v_gene: TRBV3-1/TRBV3-2
abundance: once
d_gene: TRBD1
CDR3aa: CASSHGQGFQPQHF
CDR3nt: TGTGCCAGCAGCCATGGACAGGGGTTTCAGCCCCAGCATTTT

j_gene: TRBJ1-1
v_gene: TRBV19
abundance: NA
d_gene: TRBD1
CDR3aa: CASSMGQRNTEAFF
CDR3nt: TGTGCCAGTAGTATGGGACAGAGGAACACTGAAGCTTTCTTT

j_gene: TRBJ1-5
v_gene: TRBV18
abundance: NA
d_gene: NA
CDR3aa: CASSPDLGGGQPQHF
CDR3nt: TGTGCCAGCTCACCAGATTTAGGGGGGGGTCAGCCCCAGCATTTT

j_gene: TRBJ2-1
v_gene: TRBV27
abundance: NA
d_gene: TRBD2
CDR3aa: CASMRGGSYNEQFF
CDR3nt: TGTGCCAGCATGCGGGGGGGCAGTTACAATGAGCAGTTCTTC

j_gene: TRBJ1-2
v_gene: TRBV18
abundance: NA
d_gene: NA
CDR3aa: CASSPGDGNYGYTF
CDR3nt: TGTGCCAGCTCACCAGGGGACGGGAACTATGGCTACACCTTC

j_gene: TRBJ2-1
v_gene: TRBV6-5
abundance: once
d_gene: NA
CDR3aa: CASRVPLGSYNEQFF
CDR3nt: TGTGCCAGCAGGGTCCCTTTGGGCTCCTACAATGAGCAGTTCTTC

j_gene: TRBJ2-1
v_gene: TRBV3-1/TRBV3-2
abundance: NA
d_gene: TRBD2
CDR3aa: CASSQEGTSYNEQFF
CDR3nt: TGTGCCAGCAGCCAAGAAGGGACTAGTTACAATGAGCAGTTCTTC

j_gene: TRBJ1-4
v_gene: TRBV13
abundance: NA
d_gene: NA
CDR3aa: CASSLERNEKLFF
CDR3nt: TGTGCCAGCAGCTTAGAAAGGAATGAAAAACTGTTTTTT